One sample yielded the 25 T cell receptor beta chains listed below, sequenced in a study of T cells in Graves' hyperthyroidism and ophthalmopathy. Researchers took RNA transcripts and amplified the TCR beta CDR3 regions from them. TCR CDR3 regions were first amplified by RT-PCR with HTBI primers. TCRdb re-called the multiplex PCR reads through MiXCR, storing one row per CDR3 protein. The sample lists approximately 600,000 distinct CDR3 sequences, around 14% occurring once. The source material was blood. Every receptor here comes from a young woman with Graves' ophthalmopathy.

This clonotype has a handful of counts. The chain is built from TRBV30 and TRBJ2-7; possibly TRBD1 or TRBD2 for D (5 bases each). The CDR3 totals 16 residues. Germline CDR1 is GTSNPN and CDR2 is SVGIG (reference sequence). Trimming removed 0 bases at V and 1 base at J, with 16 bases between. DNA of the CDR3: TGTGCCTGGAGTGTACGGAGAGGGGCGATTTCCTACGAGCAGTACTTC. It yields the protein CAWSVRRGAISYEQYF. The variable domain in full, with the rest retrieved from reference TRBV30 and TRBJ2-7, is SQTIHQWPATLVQPVGSPLSLECTVEGTSNPNLYWYRQAAGRGLQLLFYSVGIGQISSEVPQNLSASRPQDRQFILSSKKLLLSDSGFYLCAWSVRRGAISYEQYFGPGTRLTVT.

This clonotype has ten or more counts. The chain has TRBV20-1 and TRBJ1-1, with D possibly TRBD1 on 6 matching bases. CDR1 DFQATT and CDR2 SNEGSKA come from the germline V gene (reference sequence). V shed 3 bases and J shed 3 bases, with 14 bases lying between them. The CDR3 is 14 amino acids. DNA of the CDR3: TGCAGTGCTAGGGGGGGCGGTACGGACACTGAAGCTTTCTTT. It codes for CSARGGGTDTEAFF.

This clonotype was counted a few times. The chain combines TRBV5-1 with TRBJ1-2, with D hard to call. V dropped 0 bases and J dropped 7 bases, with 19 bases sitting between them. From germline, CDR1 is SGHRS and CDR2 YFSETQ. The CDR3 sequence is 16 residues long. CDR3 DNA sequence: TGCGCCAGCAGCTTGGGGGCAGGCCGACGAGCTACTGGCTACACCTTC. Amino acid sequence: CASSLGAGRRATGYTF.

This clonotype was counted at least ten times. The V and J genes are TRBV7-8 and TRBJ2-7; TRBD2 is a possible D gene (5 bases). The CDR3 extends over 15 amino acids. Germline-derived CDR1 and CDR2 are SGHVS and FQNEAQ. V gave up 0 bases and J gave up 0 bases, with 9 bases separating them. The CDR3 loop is CASSLARVSSYEQYF. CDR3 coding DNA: TGTGCCAGCAGCTTAGCGAGGGTTAGCTCCTACGAGCAGTACTTC. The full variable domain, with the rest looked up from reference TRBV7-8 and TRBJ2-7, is GAGVSQSPRYKVAKRGQDVALRCDPISGHVSLFWYQQALGQGPEFLTYFQNEAQLDKSGLPSDRFFAERPEGSVSTLKIQRTQQEDSAVYLCASSLARVSSYEQYFGPGTRLTVT.

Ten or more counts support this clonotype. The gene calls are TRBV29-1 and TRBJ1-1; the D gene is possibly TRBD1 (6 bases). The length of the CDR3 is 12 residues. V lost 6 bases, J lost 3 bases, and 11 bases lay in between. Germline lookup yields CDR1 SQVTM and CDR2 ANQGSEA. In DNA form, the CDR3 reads TGCAGCGTCCGGGACACCGACACTGAAGCTTTCTTT. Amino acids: CSVRDTDTEAFF.

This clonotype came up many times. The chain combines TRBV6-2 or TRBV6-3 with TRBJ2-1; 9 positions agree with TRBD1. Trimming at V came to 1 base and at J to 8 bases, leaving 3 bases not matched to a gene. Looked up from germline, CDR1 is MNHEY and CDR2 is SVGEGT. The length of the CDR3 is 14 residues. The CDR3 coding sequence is TGTGCCAGCAGTTACTTCGGACAGGGGTATGAGCAGTTCTTC. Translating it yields CASSYFGQGYEQFF.

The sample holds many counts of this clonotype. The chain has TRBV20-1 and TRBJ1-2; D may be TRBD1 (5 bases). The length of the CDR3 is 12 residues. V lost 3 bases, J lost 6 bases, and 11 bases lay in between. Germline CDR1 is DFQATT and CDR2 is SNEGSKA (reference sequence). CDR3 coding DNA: TGCAGTGCTAGGCGGGACGTGAATGGCTACACCTTC. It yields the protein CSARRDVNGYTF.

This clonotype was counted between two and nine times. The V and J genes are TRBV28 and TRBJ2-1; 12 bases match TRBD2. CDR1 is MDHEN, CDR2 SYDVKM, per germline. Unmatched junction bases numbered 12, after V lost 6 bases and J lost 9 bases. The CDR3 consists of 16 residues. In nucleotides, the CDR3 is TGTGCCAGCAGGGCCCGACTAGCGGGAGTCTTTATTGAGCAGTTCTTC. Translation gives CASRARLAGVFIEQFF.

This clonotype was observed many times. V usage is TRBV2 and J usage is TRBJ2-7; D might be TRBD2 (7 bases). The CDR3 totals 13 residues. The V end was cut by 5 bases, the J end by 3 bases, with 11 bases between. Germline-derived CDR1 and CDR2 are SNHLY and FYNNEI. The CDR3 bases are TGTGCCAGCAGTAAGCGGGACATCTACGAGCAGTACTTC. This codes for CASSKRDIYEQYF.

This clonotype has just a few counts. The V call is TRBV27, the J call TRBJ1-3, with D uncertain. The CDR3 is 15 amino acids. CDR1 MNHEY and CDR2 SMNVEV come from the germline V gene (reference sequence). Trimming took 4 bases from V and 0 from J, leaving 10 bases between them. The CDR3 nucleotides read TGTGCCAGCAGTTCCGCTGGGTACTCTGGAAACACCATATATTTT. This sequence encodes CASSSAGYSGNTIYF.

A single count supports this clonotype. CDR3 DNA: TGCGCCAGCAGCCAAGATACAGGGGGCCATGAAAAACTGTTTTTT. Residues: CASSQDTGGHEKLFF. V gene TRBV4-3 combines with J gene TRBJ1-4; the match to TRBD1 covers 9 bases. Per the germline V gene, CDR1 is LGHNA and CDR2 is YSLEER. J lost 6 bases, V lost 0 bases, and 2 bases had no gene match. The CDR3 length is 15 residues.

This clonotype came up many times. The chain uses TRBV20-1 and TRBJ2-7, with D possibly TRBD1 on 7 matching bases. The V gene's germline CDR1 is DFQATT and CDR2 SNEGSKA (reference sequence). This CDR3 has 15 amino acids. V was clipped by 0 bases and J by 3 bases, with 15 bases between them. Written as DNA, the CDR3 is TGCAGTGCTAGAGATCAGGAGGGGGCGGTCTACGAGCAGTACTTC. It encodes CSARDQEGAVYEQYF.

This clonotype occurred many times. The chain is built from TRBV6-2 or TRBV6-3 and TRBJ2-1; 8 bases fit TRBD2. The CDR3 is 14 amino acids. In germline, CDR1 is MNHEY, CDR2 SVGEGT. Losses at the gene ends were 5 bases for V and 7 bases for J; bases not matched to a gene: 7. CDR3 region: CASSTGTRWNEQFF. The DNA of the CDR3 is TGTGCCAGCAGTACAGGGACTAGGTGGAATGAGCAGTTCTTC.

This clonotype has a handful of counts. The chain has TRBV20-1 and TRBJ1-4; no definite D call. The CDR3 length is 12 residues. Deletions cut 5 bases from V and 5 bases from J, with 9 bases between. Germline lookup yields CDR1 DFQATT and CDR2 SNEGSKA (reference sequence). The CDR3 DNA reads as TGCAGTGCTGATGGGGTAAATGAAAAACTGTTTTTT. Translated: CSADGVNEKLFF.

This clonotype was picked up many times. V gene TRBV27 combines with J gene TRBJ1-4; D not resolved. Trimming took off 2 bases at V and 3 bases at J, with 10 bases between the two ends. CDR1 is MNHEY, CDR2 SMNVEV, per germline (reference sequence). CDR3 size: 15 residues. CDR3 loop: CASSLRPPANEKLFF. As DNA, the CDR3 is TGTGCCAGCAGTTTACGACCTCCTGCTAATGAAAAACTGTTTTTT.

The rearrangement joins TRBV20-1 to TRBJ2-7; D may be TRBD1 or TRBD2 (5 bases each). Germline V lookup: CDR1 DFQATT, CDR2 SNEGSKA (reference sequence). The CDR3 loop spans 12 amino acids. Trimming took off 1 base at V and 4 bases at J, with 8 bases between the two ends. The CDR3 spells CSARGGGYEQYF. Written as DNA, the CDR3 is TGCAGTGCTAGAGGGGGCGGGTACGAGCAGTACTTC.

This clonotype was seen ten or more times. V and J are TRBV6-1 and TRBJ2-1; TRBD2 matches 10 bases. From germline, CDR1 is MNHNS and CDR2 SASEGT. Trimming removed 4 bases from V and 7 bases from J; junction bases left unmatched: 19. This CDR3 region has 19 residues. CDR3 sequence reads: CASSAGASGRGLVWNEQFF. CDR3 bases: TGTGCCAGCAGTGCCGGGGCTAGCGGGAGAGGGTTGGTATGGAATGAGCAGTTCTTC.

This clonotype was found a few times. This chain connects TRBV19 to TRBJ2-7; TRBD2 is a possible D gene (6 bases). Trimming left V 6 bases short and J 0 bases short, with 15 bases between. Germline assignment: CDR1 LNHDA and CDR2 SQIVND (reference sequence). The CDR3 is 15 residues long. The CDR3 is CASSRPGGDSYEQYF. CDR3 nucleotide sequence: TGTGCCAGTAGCCGACCTGGCGGGGACTCCTACGAGCAGTACTTC.

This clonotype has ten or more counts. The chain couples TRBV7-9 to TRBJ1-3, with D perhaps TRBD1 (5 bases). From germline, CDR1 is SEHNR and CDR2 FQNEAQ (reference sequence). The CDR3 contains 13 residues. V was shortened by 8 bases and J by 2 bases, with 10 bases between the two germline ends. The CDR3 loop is CASRAGTGNTIYF. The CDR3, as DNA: TGTGCCAGCCGGGCAGGGACTGGAAACACCATATATTTT.

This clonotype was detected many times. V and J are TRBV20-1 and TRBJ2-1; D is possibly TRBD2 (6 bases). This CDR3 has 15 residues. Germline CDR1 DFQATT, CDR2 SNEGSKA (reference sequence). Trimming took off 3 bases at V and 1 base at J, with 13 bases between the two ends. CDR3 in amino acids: CSASGLANSYNEQFF. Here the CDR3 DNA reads TGCAGTGCTAGTGGGCTAGCGAATTCCTACAATGAGCAGTTCTTC.

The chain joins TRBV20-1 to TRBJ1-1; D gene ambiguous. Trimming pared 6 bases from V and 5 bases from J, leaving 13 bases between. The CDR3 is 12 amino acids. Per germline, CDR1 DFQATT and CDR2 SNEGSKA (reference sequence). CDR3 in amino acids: CSAKRIGTEAFF. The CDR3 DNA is TGCAGTGCAAAAAGGATAGGAACTGAAGCTTTCTTT.

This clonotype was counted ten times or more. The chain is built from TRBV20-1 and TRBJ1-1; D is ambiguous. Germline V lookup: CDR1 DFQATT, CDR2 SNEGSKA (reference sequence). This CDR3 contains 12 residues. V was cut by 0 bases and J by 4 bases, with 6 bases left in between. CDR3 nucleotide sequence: TGCAGTGCTAGAGATCGGTCCACTGAAGCTTTCTTT. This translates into CSARDRSTEAFF.

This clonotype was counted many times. CDR3 nucleotide sequence: TGTGCCAGCAGCTTAGGGTTGGGAAACGTCTACAATGAGCAGTTCTTC. Protein product: CASSLGLGNVYNEQFF. This rearrangement joins TRBV13 to TRBJ2-1; D uncertain. The CDR3 has 16 residues. The germline V and J ends were trimmed by 0 bases and 3 bases, with 12 bases remaining between them. CDR1 PRHDT and CDR2 FYEKMQ come from the germline V gene (reference sequence). Full variable domain (remainder filled in from reference TRBV13 and TRBJ2-1): AAGVIQSPRHLIKEKRETATLKCYPIPRHDTVYWYQQGPGQDPQFLISFYEKMQSDKGSIPDRFSAQQFSDYHSELNMSSLELGDSALYFCASSLGLGNVYNEQFFGPGTRLTVL.

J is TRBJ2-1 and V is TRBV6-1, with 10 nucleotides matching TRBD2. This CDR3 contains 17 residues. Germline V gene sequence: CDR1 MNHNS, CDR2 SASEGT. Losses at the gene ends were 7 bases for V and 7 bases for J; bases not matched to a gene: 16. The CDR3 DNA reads TGTGCCAGCACCCCCGGGCCCCTAGCGGGAGTGCTTAATGAGCAGTTCTTC. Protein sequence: CASTPGPLAGVLNEQFF.

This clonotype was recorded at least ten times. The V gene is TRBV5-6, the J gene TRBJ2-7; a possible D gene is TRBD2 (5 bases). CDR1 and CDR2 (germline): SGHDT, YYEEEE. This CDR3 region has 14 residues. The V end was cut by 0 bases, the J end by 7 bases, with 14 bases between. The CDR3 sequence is CASSLGGVPGEQYF. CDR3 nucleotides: TGTGCCAGCAGCTTGGGTGGGGTCCCGGGGGAGCAGTACTTC.